The entry that follows covers one TCR beta chain sequence. The authors built TCR beta libraries using iRepertoire HTBI primers and Arm-PCR of CDR3 regions. Each CDR3 protein gets one entry after TCRdb re-called the multiplex PCR reads with MiXCR. The sample holds some 370,000 distinct CDR3 sequences, 10% to 15% seen once. This sample was included in a study of regulatory T cells in long-lasting Graves disease. Regarding time point: newly diagnosed GD, antithyroid drugs for less than 3 months. PBMCs provided the RNA from which the TCR library was made. The CDR3 is 16 residues long. Germline V gene lookup returns CDR1 MDHEN and CDR2 SYDVKM. The V and J ends lost 7 bases and 4 bases respectively, with 20 bases between them. Separately, the same data were catalogued under a study of T cells in Graves' hyperthyroidism and ophthalmopathy.

V gene TRBV28 combines with J gene TRBJ1-5, with unresolved D. The source material was peripheral blood mononuclear cells (PBMCs), sampled at new diagnosis, from a patient treated with antithyroid drugs. The receptor's source is a woman between 18 and 29 years old with Graves disease. The CDR3: CASTIMYGNRNQPQHF. CDR3 nucleotides: TGTGCCAGCACGATAATGTATGGAAACAGAAATCAGCCCCAGCATTTT.